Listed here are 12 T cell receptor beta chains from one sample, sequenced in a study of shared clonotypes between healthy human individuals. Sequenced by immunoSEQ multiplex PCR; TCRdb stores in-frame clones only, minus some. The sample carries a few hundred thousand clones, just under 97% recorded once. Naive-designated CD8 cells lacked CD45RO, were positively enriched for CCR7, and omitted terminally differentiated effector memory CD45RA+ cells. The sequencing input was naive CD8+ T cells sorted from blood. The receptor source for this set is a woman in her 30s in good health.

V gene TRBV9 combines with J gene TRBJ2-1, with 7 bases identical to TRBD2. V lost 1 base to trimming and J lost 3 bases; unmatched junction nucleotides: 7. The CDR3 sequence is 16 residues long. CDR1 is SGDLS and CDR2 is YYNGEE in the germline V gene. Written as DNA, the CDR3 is TGTGCCAGCAGCGTAAGTGGTAGCGGGTTCTACAATGAGCAGTTCTTC. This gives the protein CASSVSGSGFYNEQFF. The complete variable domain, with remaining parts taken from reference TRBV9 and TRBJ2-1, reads DSGVTQTPKHLITATGQRVTLRCSPRSGDLSVYWYQQSLDQGLQFLIQYYNGEERAKGNILERFSAQQFPDLHSELNLSSLELGDSALYFCASSVSGSGFYNEQFFGPGTRLTVL.

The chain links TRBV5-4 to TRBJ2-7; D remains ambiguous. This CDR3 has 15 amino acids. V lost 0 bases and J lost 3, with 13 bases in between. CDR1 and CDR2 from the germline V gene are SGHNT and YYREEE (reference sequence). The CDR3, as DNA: TGTGCCAGCAGCTTGGAGTCGTCAGGAAACTACGAGCAGTACTTC. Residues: CASSLESSGNYEQYF.

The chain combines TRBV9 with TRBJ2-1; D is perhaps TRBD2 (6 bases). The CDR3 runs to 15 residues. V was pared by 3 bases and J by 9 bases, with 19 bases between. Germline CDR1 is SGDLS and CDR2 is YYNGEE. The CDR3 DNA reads TGTGCCAGCAGCGGCTCCGGGGACTGGAGTCTTGAGCAGTTCTTC. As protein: CASSGSGDWSLEQFF.

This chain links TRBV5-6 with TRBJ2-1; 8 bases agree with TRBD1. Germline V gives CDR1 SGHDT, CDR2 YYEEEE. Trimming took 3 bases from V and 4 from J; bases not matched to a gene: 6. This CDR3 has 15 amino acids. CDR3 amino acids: CASSSGQVRYNEQFF. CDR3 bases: TGTGCCAGCAGCTCGGGACAGGTCCGATACAATGAGCAGTTCTTC.

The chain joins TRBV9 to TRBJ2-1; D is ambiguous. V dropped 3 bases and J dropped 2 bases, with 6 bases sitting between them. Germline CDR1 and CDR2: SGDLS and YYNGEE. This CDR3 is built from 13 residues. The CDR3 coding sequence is TGTGCCAGCAGCGCCCAGACCTACAATGAGCAGTTCTTC. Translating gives CASSAQTYNEQFF.

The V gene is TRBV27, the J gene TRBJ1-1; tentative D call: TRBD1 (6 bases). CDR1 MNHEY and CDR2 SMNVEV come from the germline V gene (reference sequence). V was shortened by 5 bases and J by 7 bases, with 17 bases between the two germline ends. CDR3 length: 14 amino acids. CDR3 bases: TGTGCCAGCAGTCCCACCCCCCAGGGGCGTGAAGCTTTCTTT. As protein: CASSPTPQGREAFF.

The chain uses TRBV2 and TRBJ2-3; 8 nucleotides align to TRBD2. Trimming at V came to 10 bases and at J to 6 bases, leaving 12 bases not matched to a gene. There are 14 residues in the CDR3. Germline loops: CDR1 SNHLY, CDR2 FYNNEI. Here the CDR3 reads CANPRVAGFDTQYF. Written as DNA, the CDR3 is TGTGCCAACCCCAGGGTAGCGGGATTTGATACGCAGTATTTT.

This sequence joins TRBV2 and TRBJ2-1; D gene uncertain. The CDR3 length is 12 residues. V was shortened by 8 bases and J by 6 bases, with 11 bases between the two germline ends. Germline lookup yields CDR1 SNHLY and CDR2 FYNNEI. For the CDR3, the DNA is TGTGCCAGCGGCGAATTGTCCAATGAGCAGTTCTTC. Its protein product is CASGELSNEQFF.

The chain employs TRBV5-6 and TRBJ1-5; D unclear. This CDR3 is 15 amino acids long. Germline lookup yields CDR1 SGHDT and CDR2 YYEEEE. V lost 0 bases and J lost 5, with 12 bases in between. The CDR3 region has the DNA TGTGCCAGCAGCTTGGCGGAACGACCCGATCAGCCCCAGCATTTT. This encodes CASSLAERPDQPQHF.

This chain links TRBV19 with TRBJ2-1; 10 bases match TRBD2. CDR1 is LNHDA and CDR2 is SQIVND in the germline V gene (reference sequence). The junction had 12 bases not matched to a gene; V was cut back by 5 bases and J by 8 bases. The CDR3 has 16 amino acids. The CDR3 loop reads CASSLPASGSMDEQFF. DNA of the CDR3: TGTGCCAGTAGTCTCCCGGCTAGCGGGAGTATGGATGAGCAGTTCTTC.

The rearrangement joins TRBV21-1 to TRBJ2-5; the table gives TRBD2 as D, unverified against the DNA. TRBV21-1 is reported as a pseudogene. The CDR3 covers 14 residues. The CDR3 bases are TGTGCCAGCAGCAATCTGGGAGGGGAAGAGACCCAGTACTTC. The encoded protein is CASSNLGGEETQYF.

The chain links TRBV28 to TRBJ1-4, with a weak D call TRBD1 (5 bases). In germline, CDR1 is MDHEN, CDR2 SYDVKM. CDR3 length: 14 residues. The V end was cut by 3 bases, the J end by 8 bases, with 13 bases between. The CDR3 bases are TGTGCCAGCAGTTTTTGGGGACGTAACGAAAAACTGTTTTTT. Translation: CASSFWGRNEKLFF. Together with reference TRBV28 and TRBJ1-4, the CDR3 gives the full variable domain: DVKVTQSSRYLVKRTGEKVFLECVQDMDHENMFWYRQDPGLGLRLIYFSYDVKMKEKGDIPEGYSVSREKKERFSLILESASTNQTSMYLCASSFWGRNEKLFFGSGTQLSVL.